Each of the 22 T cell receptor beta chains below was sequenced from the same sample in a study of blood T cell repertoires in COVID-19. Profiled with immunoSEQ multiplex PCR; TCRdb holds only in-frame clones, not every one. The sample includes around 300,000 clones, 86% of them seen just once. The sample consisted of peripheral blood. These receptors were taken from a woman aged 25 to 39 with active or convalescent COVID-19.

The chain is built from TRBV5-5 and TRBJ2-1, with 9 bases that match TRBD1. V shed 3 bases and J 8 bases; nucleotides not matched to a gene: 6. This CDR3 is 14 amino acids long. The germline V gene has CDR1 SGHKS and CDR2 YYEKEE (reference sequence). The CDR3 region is CASSSTDRGDEQFF. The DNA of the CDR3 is TGTGCCAGCAGCTCAACGGACAGGGGAGATGAGCAGTTCTTC.

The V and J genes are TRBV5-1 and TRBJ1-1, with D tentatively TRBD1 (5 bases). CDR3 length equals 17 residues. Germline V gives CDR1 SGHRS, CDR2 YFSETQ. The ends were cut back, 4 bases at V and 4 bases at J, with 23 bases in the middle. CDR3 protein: CASSRGGAGPLSTEAFF. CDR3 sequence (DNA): TGCGCCAGCAGCCGGGGCGGGGCAGGTCCCCTTAGCACTGAAGCTTTCTTT.

CDR3 in amino acids: CASSPWGDRDYGYTF. The CDR3 DNA reads as TGTGCCAGCAGCCCTTGGGGGGACCGCGACTATGGCTACACCTTC. The chain employs TRBV7-8 and TRBJ1-2, with a possible D match to TRBD1 (5 bases). There are 15 residues in the CDR3. The germline gives CDR1 SGHVS, CDR2 FQNEAQ. The ends were cut back, 5 bases at V and 3 bases at J, with 16 bases in the middle.

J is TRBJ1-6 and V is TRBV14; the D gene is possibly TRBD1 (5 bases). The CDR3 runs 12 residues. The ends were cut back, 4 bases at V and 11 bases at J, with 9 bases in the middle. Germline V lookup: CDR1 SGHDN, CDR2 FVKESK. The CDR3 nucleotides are TGTGCCAGCAGCCCGCGGGGGGCACCCCTCCACTTT. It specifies CASSPRGAPLHF.

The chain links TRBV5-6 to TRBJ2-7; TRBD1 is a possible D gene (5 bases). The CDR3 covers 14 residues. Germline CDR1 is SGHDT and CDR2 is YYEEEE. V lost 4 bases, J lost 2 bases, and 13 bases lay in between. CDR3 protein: CASSPNRQPYEQYF. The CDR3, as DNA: TGTGCCAGCAGCCCGAACCGACAGCCCTACGAGCAGTACTTC.

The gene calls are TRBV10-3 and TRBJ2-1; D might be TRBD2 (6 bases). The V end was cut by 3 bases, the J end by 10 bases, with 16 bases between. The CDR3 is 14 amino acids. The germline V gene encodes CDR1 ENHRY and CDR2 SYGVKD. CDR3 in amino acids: CAISEEFGAGEQFF. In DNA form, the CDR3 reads TGTGCCATCAGTGAAGAGTTCGGGGCGGGGGAGCAGTTCTTC.

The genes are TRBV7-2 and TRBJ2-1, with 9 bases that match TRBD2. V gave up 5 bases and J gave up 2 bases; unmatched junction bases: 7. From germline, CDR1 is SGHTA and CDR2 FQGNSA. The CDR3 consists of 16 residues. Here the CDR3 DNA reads TGTGCCAGCAGCACCAAGCGGGGGGCCACCTACAATGAGCAGTTCTTC. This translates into CASSTKRGATYNEQFF.

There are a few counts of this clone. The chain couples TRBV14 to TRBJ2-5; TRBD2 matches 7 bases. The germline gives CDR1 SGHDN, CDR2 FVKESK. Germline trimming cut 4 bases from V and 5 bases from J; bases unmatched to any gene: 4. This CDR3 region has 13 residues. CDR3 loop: CASSRRLAETQYF. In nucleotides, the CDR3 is TGTGCCAGCAGCCGCAGACTAGCCGAGACCCAGTACTTC.

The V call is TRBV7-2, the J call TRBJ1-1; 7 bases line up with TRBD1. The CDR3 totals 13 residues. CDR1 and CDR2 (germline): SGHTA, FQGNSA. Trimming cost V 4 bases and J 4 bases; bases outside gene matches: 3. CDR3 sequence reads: CASSSGGATEAFF. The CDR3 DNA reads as TGTGCCAGCAGCTCAGGGGGTGCCACTGAAGCTTTCTTT.

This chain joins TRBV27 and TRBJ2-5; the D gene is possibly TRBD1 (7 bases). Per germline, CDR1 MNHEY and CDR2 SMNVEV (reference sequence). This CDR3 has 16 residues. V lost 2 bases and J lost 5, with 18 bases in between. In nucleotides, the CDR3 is TGTGCCAGCAGTTTACAAGGAGGGGGCAGGTGGGAGACCCAGTACTTC. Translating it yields CASSLQGGGRWETQYF.

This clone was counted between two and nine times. The CDR3 region is CASSLAGQQTYEQYF. CDR3 nucleotide sequence: TGTGCCAGCAGCTTAGCGGGACAACAAACCTACGAGCAGTACTTC. The V call is TRBV7-2, the J call TRBJ2-7; the D gene is possibly TRBD1 (6 bases). Germline-derived CDR1 and CDR2 are SGHTA and FQGNSA. Trimming removed 0 bases from V and 2 bases from J, with 11 bases in between. The CDR3 runs to 15 residues.

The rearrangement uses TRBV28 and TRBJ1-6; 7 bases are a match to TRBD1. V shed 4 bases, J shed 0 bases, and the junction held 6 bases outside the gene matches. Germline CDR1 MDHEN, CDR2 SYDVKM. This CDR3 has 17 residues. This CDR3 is CASSYPGQSSYNSPLHF. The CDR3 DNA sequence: TGTGCCAGCAGTTATCCGGGACAGAGCTCCTATAATTCACCCCTCCACTTT. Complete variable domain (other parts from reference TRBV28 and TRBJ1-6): DVKVTQSSRYLVKRTGEKVFLECVQDMDHENMFWYRQDPGLGLRLIYFSYDVKMKEKGDIPEGYSVSREKKERFSLILESASTNQTSMYLCASSYPGQSSYNSPLHFGNGTRLTVT.

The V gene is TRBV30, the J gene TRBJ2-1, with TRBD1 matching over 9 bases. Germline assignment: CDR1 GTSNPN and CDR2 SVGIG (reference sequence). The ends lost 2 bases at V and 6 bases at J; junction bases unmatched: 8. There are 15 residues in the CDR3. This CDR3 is CAWSHPGQGFNEQFF. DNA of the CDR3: TGTGCCTGGAGTCATCCGGGACAGGGTTTCAATGAGCAGTTCTTC.

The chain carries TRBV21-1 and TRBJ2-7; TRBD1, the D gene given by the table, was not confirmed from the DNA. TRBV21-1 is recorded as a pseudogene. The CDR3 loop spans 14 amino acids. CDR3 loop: CASTQPGQIYEQYF. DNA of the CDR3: TGTGCCAGCACCCAACCGGGACAGATCTACGAGCAGTACTTC.

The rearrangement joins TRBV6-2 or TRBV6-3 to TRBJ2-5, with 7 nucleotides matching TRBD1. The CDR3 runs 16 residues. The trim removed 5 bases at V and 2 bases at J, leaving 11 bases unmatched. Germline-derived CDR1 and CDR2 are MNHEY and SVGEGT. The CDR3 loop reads CASSQLDRFGQETQYF. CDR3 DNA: TGTGCCAGCAGTCAGCTGGACAGGTTCGGACAAGAGACCCAGTACTTC.

This chain's CDR3 is CASSQDESRPMNTEAFF. CDR3 DNA: TGCGCCAGCAGCCAAGATGAATCCAGGCCTATGAACACTGAAGCTTTCTTT. The V and J genes are TRBV4-1 and TRBJ1-1; no firm D call. The V and J ends lost 0 bases and 0 bases respectively, with 14 bases between them. The CDR3 covers 17 residues. Germline CDR1 reads MGHRA; CDR2 reads YSYEKL.

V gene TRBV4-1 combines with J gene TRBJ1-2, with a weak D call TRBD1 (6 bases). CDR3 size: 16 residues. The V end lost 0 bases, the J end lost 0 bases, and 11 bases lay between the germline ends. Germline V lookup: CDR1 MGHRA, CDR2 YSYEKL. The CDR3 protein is CASSQDPGTTNYGYTF. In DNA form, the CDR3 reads TGCGCCAGCAGCCAAGATCCCGGGACAACTAACTATGGCTACACCTTC.

CDR3 loop: CASSVYDRGNTEAFF. DNA of the CDR3: TGTGCCAGCAGCGTATACGACAGGGGAAATACTGAAGCTTTCTTT. This sequence joins TRBV9 and TRBJ1-1; 8 nucleotides match TRBD1. The J segment lost 5 bases and the V segment lost 1 base, leaving 7 bases of the junction unmatched. Germline CDR1 and CDR2: SGDLS and YYNGEE. CDR3 length equals 15 residues. The variable domain in full, completed from reference TRBV9 and TRBJ1-1, reads DSGVTQTPKHLITATGQRVTLRCSPRSGDLSVYWYQQSLDQGLQFLIQYYNGEERAKGNILERFSAQQFPDLHSELNLSSLELGDSALYFCASSVYDRGNTEAFFGQGTRLTVV.

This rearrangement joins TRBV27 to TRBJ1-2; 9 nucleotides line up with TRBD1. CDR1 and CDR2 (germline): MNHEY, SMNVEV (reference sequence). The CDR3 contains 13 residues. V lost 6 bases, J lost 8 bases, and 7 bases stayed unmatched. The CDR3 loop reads CASSRGQGGGYTF. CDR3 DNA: TGTGCCAGCAGCCGGGGACAGGGAGGAGGCTACACCTTC.

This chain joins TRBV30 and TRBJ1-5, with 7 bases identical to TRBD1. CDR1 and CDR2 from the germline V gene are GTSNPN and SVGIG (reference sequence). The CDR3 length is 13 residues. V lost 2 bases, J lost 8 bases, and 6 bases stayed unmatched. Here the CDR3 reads CAWSPRTGKPQHF. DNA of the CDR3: TGTGCCTGGAGTCCAAGGACAGGCAAGCCCCAGCATTTT.

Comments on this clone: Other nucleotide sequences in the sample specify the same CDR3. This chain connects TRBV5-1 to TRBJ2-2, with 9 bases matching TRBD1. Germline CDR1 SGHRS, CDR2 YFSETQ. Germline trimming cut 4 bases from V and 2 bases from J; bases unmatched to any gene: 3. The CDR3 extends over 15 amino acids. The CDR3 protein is CASSPQGANTGELFF. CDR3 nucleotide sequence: TGCGCCAGCAGCCCACAGGGGGCTAACACCGGGGAGCTGTTTTTT.

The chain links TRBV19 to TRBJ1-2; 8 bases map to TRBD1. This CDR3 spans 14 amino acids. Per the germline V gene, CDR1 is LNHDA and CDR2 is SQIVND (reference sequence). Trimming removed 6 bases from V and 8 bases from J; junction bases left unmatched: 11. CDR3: CASSFGFGDRGYTF. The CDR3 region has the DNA TGTGCCAGTAGCTTTGGTTTCGGGGACAGGGGCTACACCTTC.